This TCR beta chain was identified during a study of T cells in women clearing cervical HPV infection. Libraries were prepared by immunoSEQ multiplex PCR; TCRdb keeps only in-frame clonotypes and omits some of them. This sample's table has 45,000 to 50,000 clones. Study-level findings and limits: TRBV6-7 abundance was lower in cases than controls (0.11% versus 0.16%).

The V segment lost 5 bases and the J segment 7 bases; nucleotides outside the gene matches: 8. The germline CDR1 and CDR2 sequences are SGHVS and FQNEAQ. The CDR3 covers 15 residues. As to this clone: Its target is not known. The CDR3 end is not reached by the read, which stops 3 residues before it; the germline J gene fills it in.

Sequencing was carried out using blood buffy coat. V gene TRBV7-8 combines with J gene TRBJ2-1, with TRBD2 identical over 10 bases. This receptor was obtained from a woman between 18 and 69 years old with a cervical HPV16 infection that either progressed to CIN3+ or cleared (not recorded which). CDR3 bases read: TGTGCCAGCAGCCGAGGGGCTAGCGGGAGAAATGAG. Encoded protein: CASSRGASGRNE. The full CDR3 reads CASSRGASGRNEQFF.